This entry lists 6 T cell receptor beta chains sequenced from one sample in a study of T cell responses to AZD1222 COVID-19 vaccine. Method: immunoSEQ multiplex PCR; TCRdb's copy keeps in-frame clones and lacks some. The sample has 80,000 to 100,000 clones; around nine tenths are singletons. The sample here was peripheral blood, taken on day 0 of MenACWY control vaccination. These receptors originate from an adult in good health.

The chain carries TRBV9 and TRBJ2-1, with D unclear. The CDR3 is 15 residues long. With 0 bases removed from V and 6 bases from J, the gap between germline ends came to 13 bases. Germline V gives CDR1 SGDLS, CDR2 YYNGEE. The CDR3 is CASSVEGTPLNEQFF. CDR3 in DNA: TGTGCCAGCAGCGTAGAGGGTACCCCTCTCAATGAGCAGTTCTTC.

The CDR3 sequence is CASSLAGTGLRYGYTF. As DNA, the CDR3 is TGTGCCAGCAGCTTAGCCGGGACAGGGCTTCGGTATGGCTACACCTTC. The chain combines TRBV7-2 with TRBJ1-2; 9 positions agree with TRBD1. Germline CDR1 and CDR2: SGHTA and FQGNSA. The CDR3 is 16 amino acids. J gave up 5 bases and V 0 bases, and 7 bases lay outside the gene matches.

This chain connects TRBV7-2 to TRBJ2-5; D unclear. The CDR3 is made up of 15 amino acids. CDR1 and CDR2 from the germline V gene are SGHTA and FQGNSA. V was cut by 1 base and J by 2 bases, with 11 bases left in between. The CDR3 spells CASSLVISDQETQYF. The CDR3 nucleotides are TGTGCCAGCAGCTTAGTCATCAGTGATCAAGAGACCCAGTACTTC. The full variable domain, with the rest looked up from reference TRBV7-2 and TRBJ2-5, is GAGVSQSPSNKVTEKGKDVELRCDPISGHTALYWYRQSLGQGLEFLIYFQGNSAPDKSGLPSDRFSAERTGGSVSTLTIQRTQQEDSAVYLCASSLVISDQETQYFGPGTRLLVL.

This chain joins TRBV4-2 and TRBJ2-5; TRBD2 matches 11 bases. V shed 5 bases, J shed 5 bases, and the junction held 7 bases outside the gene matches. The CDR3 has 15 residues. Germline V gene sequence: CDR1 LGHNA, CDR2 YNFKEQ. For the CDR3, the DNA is TGTGCCAGCAGCTTAGCGGGGGGGCCGGTTGAGACCCAGTACTTC. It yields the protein CASSLAGGPVETQYF.

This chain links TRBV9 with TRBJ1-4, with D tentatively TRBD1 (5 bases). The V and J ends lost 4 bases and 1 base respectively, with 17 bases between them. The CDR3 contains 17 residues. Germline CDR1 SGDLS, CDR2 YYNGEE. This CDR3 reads CASSLGAGTGTNEKLFF. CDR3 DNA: TGTGCCAGCAGCCTAGGAGCGGGGACGGGAACTAATGAAAAACTGTTTTTT.

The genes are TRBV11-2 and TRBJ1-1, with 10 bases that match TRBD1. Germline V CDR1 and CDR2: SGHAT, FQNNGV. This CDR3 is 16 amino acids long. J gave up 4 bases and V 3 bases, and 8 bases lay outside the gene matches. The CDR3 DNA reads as TGTGCCAGCAGCTTGACAGGGGGCGAACGGGCCACTGAAGCTTTCTTT. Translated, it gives CASSLTGGERATEAFF.